This T cell receptor beta chain was sequenced during a study of cytomegalovirus exposure and HLA in healthy donors. The study, taken as a whole, reports: The investigators catalogued 150 to 200 TCR beta chains as cytomegalovirus-associated. Highly shared variants forming one cluster were likely a sequencing artifact. The authors later linked a missense DCLRE1C variant to TCR beta V- and J-gene trimming.

To note about this clone: Its antigen remains unidentified. At one end, the junction sequence differs from germline, possibly due to a read error.

Primers included in the PCR were 60 Vbeta and 13 Jbeta primers. Some clones are missing from TCRdb's copy, which holds only in-frame ones; the method was immunoSEQ multiplex PCR. The table shows about 150,000 clones, with roughly 71% occurring only once. CDR3 length equals 14 residues. CDR1 and CDR2 from the germline V gene are SEHNR and FQNEAQ (reference sequence). This TCR came from a man in his thirties or forties in good health and CMV-seronegative. The sample consisted of PBMCs. The rearrangement uses TRBV7-9 and TRBJ1-2; 10 bases match TRBD1. CDR3 sequence (DNA): TGTTCCAGCAGCACCGGGACAGGGGACTATGGCTACACCTTC. Its protein is CSSSTGTGDYGYTF.